This paragraph covers one T cell receptor beta chain sequence. Repertoires were sampled repeatedly during chemoradiotherapy. These data come from a study of chemoradiotherapy in HPV16-positive cancers. Background on the study: Candidate HPV-specific T-cell clones and common TCR motifs came from functional assays in a couple of HPV16-positive patients.

V lost 3 bases to trimming and J lost 8 bases, with 13 bases between them. The CDR3 has 14 residues. The germline V gene has CDR1 WSHSY and CDR2 SAAADI. Sequencing used immunoSEQ multiplex PCR; TCRdb keeps in-frame clones, though not all of them. This table holds roughly 20,000 clones, over 65% found once. Sequencing was performed on blood, taken from a patient who underwent chemoradiotherapy. This rearrangement joins TRBV10-2 to TRBJ1-4, with D unresolved. The source of this sequence is a human donor with HPV-associated anogenital cancer. The CDR3 region has the DNA TGCGCCAGCAGTGACACCTACTTCGGAGAAAAACTGTTTTTT. Encoded protein: CASSDTYFGEKLFF.